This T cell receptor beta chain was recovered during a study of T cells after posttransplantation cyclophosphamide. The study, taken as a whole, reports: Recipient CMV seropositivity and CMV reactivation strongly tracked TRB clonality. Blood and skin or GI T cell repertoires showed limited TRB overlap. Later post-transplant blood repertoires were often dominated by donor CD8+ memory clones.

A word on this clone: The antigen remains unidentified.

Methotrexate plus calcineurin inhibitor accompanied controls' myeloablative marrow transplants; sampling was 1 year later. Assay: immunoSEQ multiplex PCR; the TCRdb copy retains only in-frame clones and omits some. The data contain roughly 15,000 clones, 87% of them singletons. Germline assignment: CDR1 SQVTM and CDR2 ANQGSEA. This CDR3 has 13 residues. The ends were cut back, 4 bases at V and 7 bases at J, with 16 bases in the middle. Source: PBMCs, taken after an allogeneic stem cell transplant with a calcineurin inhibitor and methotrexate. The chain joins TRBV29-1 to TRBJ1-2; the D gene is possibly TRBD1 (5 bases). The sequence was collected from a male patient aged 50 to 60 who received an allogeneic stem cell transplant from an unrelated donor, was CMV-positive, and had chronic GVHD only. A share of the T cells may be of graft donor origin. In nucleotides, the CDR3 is TGCAGCGTTGTAGGGGCAGGTGAAGGTGGCTACACCTTC. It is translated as CSVVGAGEGGYTF.